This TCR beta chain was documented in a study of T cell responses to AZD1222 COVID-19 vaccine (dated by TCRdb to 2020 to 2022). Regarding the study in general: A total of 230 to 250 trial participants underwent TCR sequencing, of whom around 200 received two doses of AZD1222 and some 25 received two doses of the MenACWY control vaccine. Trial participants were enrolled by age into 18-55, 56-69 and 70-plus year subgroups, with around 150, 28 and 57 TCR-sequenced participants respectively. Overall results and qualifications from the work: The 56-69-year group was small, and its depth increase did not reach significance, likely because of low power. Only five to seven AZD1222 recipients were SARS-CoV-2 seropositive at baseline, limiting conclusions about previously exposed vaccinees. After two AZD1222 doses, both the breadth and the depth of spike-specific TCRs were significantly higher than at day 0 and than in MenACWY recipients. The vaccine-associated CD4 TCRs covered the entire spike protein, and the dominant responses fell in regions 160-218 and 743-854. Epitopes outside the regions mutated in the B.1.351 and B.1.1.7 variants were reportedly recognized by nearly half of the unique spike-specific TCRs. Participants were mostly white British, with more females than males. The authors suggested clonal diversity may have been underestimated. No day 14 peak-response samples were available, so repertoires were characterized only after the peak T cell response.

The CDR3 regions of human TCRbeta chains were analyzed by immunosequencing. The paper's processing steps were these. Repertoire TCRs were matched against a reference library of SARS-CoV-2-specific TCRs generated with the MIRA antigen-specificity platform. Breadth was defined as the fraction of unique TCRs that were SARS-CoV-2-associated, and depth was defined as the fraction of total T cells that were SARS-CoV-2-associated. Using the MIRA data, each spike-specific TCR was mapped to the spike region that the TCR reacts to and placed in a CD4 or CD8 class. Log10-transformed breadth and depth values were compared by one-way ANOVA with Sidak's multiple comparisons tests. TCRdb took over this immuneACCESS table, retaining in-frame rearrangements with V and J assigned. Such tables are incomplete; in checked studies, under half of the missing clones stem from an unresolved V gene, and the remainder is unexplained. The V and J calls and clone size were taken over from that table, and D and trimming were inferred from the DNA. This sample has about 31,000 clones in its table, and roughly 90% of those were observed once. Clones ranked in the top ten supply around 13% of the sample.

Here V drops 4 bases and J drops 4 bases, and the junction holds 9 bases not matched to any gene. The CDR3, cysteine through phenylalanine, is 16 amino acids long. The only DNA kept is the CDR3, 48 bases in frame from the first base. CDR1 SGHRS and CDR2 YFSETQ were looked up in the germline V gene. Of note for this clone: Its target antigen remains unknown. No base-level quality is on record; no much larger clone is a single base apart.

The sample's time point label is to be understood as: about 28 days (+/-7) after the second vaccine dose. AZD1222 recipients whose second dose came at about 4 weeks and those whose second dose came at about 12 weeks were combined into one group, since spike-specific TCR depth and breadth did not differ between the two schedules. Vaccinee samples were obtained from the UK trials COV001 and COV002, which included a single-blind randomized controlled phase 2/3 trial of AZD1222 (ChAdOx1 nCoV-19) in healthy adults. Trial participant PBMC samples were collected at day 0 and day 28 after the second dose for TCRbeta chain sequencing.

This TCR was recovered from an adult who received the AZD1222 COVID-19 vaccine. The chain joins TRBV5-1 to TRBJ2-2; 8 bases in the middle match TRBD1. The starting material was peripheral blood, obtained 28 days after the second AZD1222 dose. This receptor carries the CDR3 CASSPPGTGVTGELFF. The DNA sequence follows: TGCGCCAGCAGCCCACCCGGGACAGGAGTCACCGGGGAGCTGTTTTTT.